This T cell receptor beta chain was retrieved from a study of T cell responses to AZD1222 COVID-19 vaccine. Overall study results and limits: Among vaccine-associated CD4 TCRs, coverage spanned spike, with dominance at 160-218 and 743-854.

Concerning this clone itself: Its antigen is undetermined.

The V end lost 4 bases, the J end lost 3 bases, and 10 bases lay between the germline ends. Germline-derived CDR1 and CDR2 are SGHRS and YFSETQ. This CDR3 is built from 14 residues. Sequencing used immunoSEQ multiplex PCR; TCRdb keeps in-frame clones, though not all of them. The sample lists 130,000 to 150,000 clones; about 81% were seen once. The chain joins TRBV5-1 to TRBJ2-2; tentative D call: TRBD1 (6 bases). Source: peripheral blood, taken on day 0 of MenACWY control vaccination. The origin of this receptor is an adult in good health. CDR3 coding DNA: TGCGCCAGCAGCGACGGACAGTACACCGGGGAGCTGTTTTTT. This gives the protein CASSDGQYTGELFF.